The clone carrying this TCR beta chain appeared once. Assay used: immunoSEQ multiplex PCR; TCRdb lists only in-frame clones, some missing. The sample shows some 350,000 clones, roughly 86% of them seen only once. The data were obtained in a study of blood T cell repertoires in COVID-19. Study-level information: From T cells, B-cell-depleted T cells, or PBMCs came the material, which was cDNA or gDNA.

The CDR3 totals 15 residues. V was trimmed by 0 bases and J by 2 bases, leaving 11 bases between them. The germline V gene encodes CDR1 SGDLS and CDR2 YYNGEE. The sample comprised peripheral blood. The chain recombines TRBV9 with TRBJ2-5; tentative D call: TRBD2 (5 bases). The receptor was derived from a woman aged 65 to 85 with COVID-19, enrolled during active disease. The CDR3 loop reads CASSVGPGGQETQYF. CDR3 DNA: TGTGCCAGCAGCGTAGGGCCCGGCGGGCAAGAGACCCAGTACTTC.